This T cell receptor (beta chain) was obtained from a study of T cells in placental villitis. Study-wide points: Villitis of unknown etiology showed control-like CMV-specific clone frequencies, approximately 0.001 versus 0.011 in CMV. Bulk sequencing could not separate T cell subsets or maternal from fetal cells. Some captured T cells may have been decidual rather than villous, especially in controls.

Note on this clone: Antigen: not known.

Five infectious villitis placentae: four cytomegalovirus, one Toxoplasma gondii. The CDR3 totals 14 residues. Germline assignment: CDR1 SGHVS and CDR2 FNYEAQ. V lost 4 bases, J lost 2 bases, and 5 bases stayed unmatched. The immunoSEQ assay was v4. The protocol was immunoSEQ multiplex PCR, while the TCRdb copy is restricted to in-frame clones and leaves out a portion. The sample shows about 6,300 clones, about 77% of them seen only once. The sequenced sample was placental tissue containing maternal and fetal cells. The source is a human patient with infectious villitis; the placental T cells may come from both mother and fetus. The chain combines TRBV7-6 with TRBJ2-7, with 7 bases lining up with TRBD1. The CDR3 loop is CASSSLDRAYEQYF. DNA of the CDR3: TGTGCCAGCAGCTCCCTCGACAGGGCCTACGAGCAGTACTTC.